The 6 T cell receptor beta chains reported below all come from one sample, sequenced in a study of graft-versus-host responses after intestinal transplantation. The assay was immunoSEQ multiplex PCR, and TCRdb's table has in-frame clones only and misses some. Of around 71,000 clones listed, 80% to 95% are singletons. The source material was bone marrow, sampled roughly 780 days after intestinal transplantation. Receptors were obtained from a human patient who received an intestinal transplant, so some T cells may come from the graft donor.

CDR3 DNA: TGTGCCAGCAGCTTGGGCGGGGGAAACTCCTACGAGCAGTACTTC. It is translated as CASSLGGGNSYEQYF. This chain connects TRBV5-4 to TRBJ2-7, with 7 bases fitting TRBD2. Per germline, CDR1 SGHNT and CDR2 YYREEE (reference sequence). CDR3 length: 15 amino acids. The junction had 3 bases not matched to a gene; V was cut back by 0 bases and J by 0 bases.

CDR3 bases: TGTGCCAGCAGTTTCGACAGGGGGCGAAATCAGCCCCAGCATTTT. Its translation: CASSFDRGRNQPQHF. The chain couples TRBV2 to TRBJ1-5, with 10 positions matching TRBD1. V lost 5 bases to trimming and J lost 4 bases; unmatched junction nucleotides: 5. The CDR3 sequence is 15 residues long. The V gene's germline CDR1 is SNHLY and CDR2 FYNNEI.

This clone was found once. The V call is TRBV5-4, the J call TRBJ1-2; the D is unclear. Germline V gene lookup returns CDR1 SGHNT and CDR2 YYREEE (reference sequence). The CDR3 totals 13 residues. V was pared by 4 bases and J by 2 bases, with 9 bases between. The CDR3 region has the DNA TGTGCCAGCAGCCCTTACGGAAACTATGGCTACACCTTC. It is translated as CASSPYGNYGYTF.

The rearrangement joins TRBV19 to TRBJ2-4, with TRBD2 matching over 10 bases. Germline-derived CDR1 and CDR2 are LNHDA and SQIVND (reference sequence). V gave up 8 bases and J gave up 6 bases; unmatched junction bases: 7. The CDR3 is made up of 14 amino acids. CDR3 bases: TGTGCCAGTGCTAGCGGGAGTAGGAGAAACATTCAGTACTTC. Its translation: CASASGSRRNIQYF.

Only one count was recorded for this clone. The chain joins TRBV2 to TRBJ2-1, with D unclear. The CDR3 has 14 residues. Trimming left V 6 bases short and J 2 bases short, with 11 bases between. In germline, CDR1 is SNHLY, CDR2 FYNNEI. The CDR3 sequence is CASRDPRTYNEQFF. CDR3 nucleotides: TGTGCCAGCAGAGACCCTAGAACCTACAATGAGCAGTTCTTC. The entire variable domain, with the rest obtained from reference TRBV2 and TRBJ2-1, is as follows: EPEVTQTPSHQVTQMGQEVILRCVPISNHLYFYWYRQILGQKVEFLVSFYNNEISEKSEIFDDQFSVERPDGSNFTLKIRSTKLEDSAMYFCASRDPRTYNEQFFGPGTRLTVL.

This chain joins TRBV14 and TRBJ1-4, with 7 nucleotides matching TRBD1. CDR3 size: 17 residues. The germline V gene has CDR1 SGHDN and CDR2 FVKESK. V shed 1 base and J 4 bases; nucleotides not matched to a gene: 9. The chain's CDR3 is CASSQAVPGQLNEKLFF. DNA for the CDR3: TGTGCCAGCAGCCAAGCCGTACCGGGACAGCTTAATGAAAAACTGTTTTTT.